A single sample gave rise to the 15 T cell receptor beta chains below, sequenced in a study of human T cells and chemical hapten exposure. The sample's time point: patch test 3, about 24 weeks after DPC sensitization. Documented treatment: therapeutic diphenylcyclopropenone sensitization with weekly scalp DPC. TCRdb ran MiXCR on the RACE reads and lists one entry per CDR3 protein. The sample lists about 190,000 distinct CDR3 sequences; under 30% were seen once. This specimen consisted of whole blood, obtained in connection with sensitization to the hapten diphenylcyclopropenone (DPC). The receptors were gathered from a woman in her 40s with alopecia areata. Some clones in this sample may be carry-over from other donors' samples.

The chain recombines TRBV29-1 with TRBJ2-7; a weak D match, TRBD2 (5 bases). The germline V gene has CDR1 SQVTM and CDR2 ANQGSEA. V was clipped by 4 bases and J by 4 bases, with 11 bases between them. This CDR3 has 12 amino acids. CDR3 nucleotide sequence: TGCAGCGTTGTGGAGACGGGATACGAGCAGTACTTC. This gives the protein CSVVETGYEQYF.

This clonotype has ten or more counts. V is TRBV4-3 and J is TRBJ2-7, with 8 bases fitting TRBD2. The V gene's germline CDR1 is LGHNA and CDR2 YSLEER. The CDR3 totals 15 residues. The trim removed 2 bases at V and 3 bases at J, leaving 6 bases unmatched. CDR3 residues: CASSQTTSGHYEQYF. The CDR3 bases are TGCGCCAGCAGCCAAACCACTAGCGGCCACTACGAGCAGTACTTC.

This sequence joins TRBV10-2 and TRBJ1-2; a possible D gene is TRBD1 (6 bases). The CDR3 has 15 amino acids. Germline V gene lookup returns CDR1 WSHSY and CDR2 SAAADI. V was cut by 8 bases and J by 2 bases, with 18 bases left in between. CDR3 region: CASLDRWAPNYGYTF. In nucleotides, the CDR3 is TGCGCCAGCCTCGACAGGTGGGCCCCAAACTATGGCTACACCTTC.

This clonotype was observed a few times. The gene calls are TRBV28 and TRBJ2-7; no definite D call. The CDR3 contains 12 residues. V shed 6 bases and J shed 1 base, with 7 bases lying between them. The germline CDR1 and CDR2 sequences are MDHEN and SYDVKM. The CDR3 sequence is CASRTASYEQYF. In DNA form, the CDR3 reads TGTGCCAGCAGAACGGCTTCCTACGAGCAGTACTTC.

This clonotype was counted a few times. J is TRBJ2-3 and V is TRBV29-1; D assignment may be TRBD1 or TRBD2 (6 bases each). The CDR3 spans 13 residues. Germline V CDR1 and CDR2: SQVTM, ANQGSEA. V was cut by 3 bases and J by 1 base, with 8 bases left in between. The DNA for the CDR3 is TGCAGCGTTGAGGAGGGGGGCACAGATACGCAGTATTTT. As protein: CSVEEGGTDTQYF.

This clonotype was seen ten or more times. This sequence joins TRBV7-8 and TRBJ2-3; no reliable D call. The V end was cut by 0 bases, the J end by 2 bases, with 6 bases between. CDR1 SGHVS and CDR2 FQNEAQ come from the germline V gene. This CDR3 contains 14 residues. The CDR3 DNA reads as TGTGCCAGCAGCTTAGCGTTACACACAGATACGCAGTATTTT. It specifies CASSLALHTDTQYF.

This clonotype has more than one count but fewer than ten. The CDR3 DNA follows: TGCAGTGCTAGAGCACCGGGACAGGGGGGGCAGCCCCAGCATTTT. It specifies CSARAPGQGGQPQHF. The chain combines TRBV20-1 with TRBJ1-5; TRBD1 matches at 11 bases. This CDR3 has 15 amino acids. J lost 7 bases, V lost 1 base, and 6 bases had no gene match. Germline V gene data show CDR1 as DFQATT and CDR2 as SNEGSKA (reference sequence).

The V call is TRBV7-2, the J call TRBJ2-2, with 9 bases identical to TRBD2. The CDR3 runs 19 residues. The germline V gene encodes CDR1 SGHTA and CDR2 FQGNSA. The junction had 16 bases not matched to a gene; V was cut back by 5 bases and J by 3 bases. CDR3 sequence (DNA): TGTGCCAGCAGCCTCCGATATGGTAGCGGGAGTCTTGACACCGGGGAGCTGTTTTTT. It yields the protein CASSLRYGSGSLDTGELFF. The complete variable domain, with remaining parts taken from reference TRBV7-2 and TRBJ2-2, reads GAGVSQSPSNKVTEKGKDVELRCDPISGHTALYWYRQSLGQGLEFLIYFQGNSAPDKSGLPSDRFSAERTGGSVSTLTIQRTQQEDSAVYLCASSLRYGSGSLDTGELFFGEGSRLTVL.

The CDR3 loop is CSVQGGSTYEQYF. CDR3 in DNA: TGCAGCGTTCAGGGGGGTAGTACCTACGAGCAGTACTTC. The chain couples TRBV29-1 to TRBJ2-7; possible D gene TRBD1, 7 bases. CDR1 is SQVTM, CDR2 ANQGSEA, per germline. Deletions cut 5 bases from V and 2 bases from J, with 13 bases between. The CDR3 sequence is 13 residues long.

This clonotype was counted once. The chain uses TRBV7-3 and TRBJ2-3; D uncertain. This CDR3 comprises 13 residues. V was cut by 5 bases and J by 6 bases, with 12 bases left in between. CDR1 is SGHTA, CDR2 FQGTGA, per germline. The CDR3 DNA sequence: TGTGCCAGCAGCGATTCAGTAGGGGATACGCAGTATTTT. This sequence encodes CASSDSVGDTQYF.

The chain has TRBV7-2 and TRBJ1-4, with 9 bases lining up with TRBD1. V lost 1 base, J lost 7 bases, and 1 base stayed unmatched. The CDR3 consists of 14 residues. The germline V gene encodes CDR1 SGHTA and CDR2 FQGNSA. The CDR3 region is CASSLGTGVEKLFF. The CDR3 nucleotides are TGTGCCAGCAGCTTAGGGACAGGGGTTGAAAAACTGTTTTTT. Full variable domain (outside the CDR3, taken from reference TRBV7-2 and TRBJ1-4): GAGVSQSPSNKVTEKGKDVELRCDPISGHTALYWYRQSLGQGLEFLIYFQGNSAPDKSGLPSDRFSAERTGGSVSTLTIQRTQQEDSAVYLCASSLGTGVEKLFFGSGTQLSVL.

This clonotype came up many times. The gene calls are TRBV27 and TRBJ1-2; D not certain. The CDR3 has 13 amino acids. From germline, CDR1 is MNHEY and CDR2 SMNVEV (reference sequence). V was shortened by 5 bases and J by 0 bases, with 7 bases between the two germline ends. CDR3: CASSTASNYGYTF. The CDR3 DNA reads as TGTGCCAGCAGTACGGCCTCTAACTATGGCTACACCTTC.

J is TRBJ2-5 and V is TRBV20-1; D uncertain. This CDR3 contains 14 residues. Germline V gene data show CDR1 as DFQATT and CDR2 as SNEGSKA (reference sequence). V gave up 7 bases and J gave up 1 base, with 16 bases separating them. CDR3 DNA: TGCAGTGGCTTCCGGAGTCACCGCCAAGAGACCCAGTACTTC. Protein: CSGFRSHRQETQYF.

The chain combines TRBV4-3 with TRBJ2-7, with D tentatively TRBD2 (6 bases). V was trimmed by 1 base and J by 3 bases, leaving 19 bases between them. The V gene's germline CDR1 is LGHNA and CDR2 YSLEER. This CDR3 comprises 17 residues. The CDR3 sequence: CASSQALEDYRNYEQYF. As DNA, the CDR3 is TGCGCCAGCAGCCAAGCCCTCGAGGACTACCGAAACTACGAGCAGTACTTC.

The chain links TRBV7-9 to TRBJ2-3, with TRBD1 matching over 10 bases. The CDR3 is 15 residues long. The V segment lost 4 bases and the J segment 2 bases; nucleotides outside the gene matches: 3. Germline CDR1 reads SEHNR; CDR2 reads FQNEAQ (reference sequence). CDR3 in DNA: TGTGCCAGCAGCTCCGACAGGGGGCACACAGATACGCAGTATTTT. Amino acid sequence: CASSSDRGHTDTQYF.